The 16 T cell receptor beta chains presented below share a single source sample, sequenced in a study of blood T cell repertoires in COVID-19 (TCRdb year 2020). The library was built by means of the immunoSEQ multiplex PCR assay. Entries here come from immuneACCESS through TCRdb and include only in-frame sequences with V and J called. Some clones fail to appear in such tables; in the studies checked, an unresolved V gene covers under half of the shortfall, and the cause of the remainder is unknown. The sample yields approximately 320,000 clones; approximately 89% were counted once. The ten largest make up around 10% of the sample. Material for sequencing was peripheral blood. These receptors originate from a woman in her 30s with COVID-19, enrolled during active disease.

This chain links TRBV9 with TRBJ2-3; the D gene is possibly TRBD2 (6 bases). Germline lookup yields CDR1 SGDLS and CDR2 YYNGEE. Trimming removed 0 bases at V and 3 bases at J, with 11 bases between. CDR3 length: 15 amino acids. DNA for the CDR3: TGTGCCAGCAGCGTAGGGGCGGGGTCTACAGATACGCAGTATTTT. Amino acid sequence: CASSVGAGSTDTQYF.

J is TRBJ2-1 and V is TRBV3-1 (or the pseudogene TRBV3-2); D unclear. The V gene's germline CDR1 is LGHDT and CDR2 YNNKEL (reference sequence). The ends were cut back, 3 bases at V and 4 bases at J, with 16 bases in the middle. There are 16 residues in the CDR3. Here the CDR3 reads CASSHQPKSAYNEQFF. In DNA form, the CDR3 reads TGTGCCAGCAGCCATCAACCGAAATCCGCGTACAATGAGCAGTTCTTC.

The chain recombines TRBV19 with TRBJ2-7; 9 bases map to TRBD1. CDR1 is LNHDA, CDR2 SQIVND, per germline (reference sequence). V gave up 3 bases and J gave up 4 bases; unmatched junction bases: 7. The CDR3 contains 15 residues. In DNA, the CDR3 is TGTGCCAGTAGTATGGGGACAGGGTTCCCGTACGAGCAGTACTTC. It encodes CASSMGTGFPYEQYF.

V and J are TRBV4-1 and TRBJ2-3; 8 bases fit TRBD2. The trim removed 2 bases at V and 2 bases at J, leaving 6 bases unmatched. Looked up from germline, CDR1 is MGHRA and CDR2 is YSYEKL. This CDR3 comprises 16 residues. CDR3 sequence (DNA): TGCGCCAGCAGCCAATTGGGAGCGGGGGCCACAGATACGCAGTATTTT. Its protein product is CASSQLGAGATDTQYF.

The chain employs TRBV5-5 and TRBJ2-7; possibly TRBD2 for D (6 bases). CDR1 SGHKS and CDR2 YYEKEE come from the germline V gene (reference sequence). The CDR3 runs to 14 residues. V lost 7 bases to trimming and J lost 7 bases, with 21 bases between them. CDR3 nucleotides: TGTGCCAGCCGGGGTCCGGGAGCCCTACGGGAGCAGTACTTC. This codes for CASRGPGALREQYF.

As regards this clone: At the DNA level, this CDR3 is encoded by other sequences in the same sample as well. The genes are TRBV19 and TRBJ1-1, with a possible D match to TRBD1 (5 bases). Germline assignment: CDR1 LNHDA and CDR2 SQIVND (reference sequence). The CDR3 length is 14 residues. V dropped 9 bases and J dropped 0 bases, with 14 bases sitting between them. The CDR3 loop is CASSIGGLNTEAFF. DNA for the CDR3: TGTGCCAGCTCAATCGGGGGGTTGAACACTGAAGCTTTCTTT.

The gene calls are TRBV28 and TRBJ1-1, with D uncertain. The CDR3 spans 16 residues. V was pared by 7 bases and J by 0 bases, with 18 bases between. Germline-derived CDR1 and CDR2 are MDHEN and SYDVKM. CDR3 DNA: TGTGCCAGCACCCCCCTTGGGAGGGTCCTGAACACTGAAGCTTTCTTT. It specifies CASTPLGRVLNTEAFF.

The genes are TRBV24-1 and TRBJ2-3, with D possibly matching TRBD1 (5 bases). The V and J ends lost 7 bases and 3 bases respectively, with 10 bases between them. The CDR3 spans 13 residues. In germline, CDR1 is KGHDR, CDR2 SFDVKD. The CDR3 protein is CATSPPGTDTQYF. The CDR3 nucleotides are TGTGCCACCAGCCCCCCAGGGACAGATACGCAGTATTTT.

V usage is TRBV5-4 and J usage is TRBJ1-2; 8 bases are a match to TRBD1. After removal of 5 bases from V and 0 bases from J, the junction contained 6 bases not matched to a gene. The germline V gene encodes CDR1 SGHNT and CDR2 YYREEE (reference sequence). The length of the CDR3 is 15 residues. The CDR3 DNA sequence: TGTGCCAGCAGACCCCGACAGGGGACTAACTATGGCTACACCTTC. The encoded protein is CASRPRQGTNYGYTF.

The chain is built from TRBV29-1 and TRBJ2-1; 8 bases align to TRBD2. This CDR3 is 14 amino acids long. The germline gives CDR1 SQVTM, CDR2 ANQGSEA. V lost 6 bases to trimming and J lost 1 base; unmatched junction nucleotides: 5. CDR3 loop: CSVPGGRSYNEQFF. The CDR3 region has the DNA TGCAGCGTCCCGGGGGGGCGGTCCTACAATGAGCAGTTCTTC.

In DNA form, the CDR3 reads TGTGCCTCGCGGGGGGACGAAGCAGATACGCAGTATTTT. It translates to CASRGDEADTQYF. V usage is TRBV15 and J usage is TRBJ2-3; 8 nucleotides line up with TRBD2. The V gene's germline CDR1 is LNHNV and CDR2 YYDKDF (reference sequence). CDR3 length: 13 amino acids. Trimming cost V 11 bases and J 4 bases; bases outside gene matches: 8.

The V call is TRBV7-2, the J call TRBJ1-4; no reliable D call. Germline V CDR1 and CDR2: SGHTA, FQGNSA. The CDR3 is 13 amino acids. V lost 1 base to trimming and J lost 10 bases, with 10 bases between them. The DNA of the CDR3 is TGTGCCAGCAGCTTAGAGAGGGCGGGAAAACTGTTTTTT. Its translation: CASSLERAGKLFF. Based on the CDR3 plus reference TRBV7-2 and TRBJ1-4, the full variable domain is GAGVSQSPSNKVTEKGKDVELRCDPISGHTALYWYRQSLGQGLEFLIYFQGNSAPDKSGLPSDRFSAERTGGSVSTLTIQRTQQEDSAVYLCASSLERAGKLFFGSGTQLSVL.

This clone was seen more than once but under ten times. The CDR3 DNA reads TGTGCCAGTAGTCCCGCGGGCTTACAGCCCCAGCATTTT. Its translation is CASSPAGLQPQHF. The chain carries TRBV19 and TRBJ1-5; the D is unclear. In germline, CDR1 is LNHDA, CDR2 SQIVND (reference sequence). Trimming took 5 bases from V and 7 from J, leaving 12 bases between them. The CDR3 spans 13 residues.

The chain links TRBV4-1 to TRBJ2-1; possibly TRBD1 for D (6 bases). CDR3 length: 17 amino acids. Trimming shortened V by 2 bases and J by 8 bases, and 22 bases separated the two germline ends. Germline CDR1 MGHRA, CDR2 YSYEKL. CDR3 in amino acids: CASSQFPGATPVDEQFF. The DNA for the CDR3 is TGCGCCAGCAGCCAATTCCCAGGGGCGACCCCTGTGGATGAGCAGTTCTTC.

The V call is TRBV13, the J call TRBJ2-5, with 7 bases aligning to TRBD1. Germline V gene sequence: CDR1 PRHDT, CDR2 FYEKMQ (reference sequence). The V segment lost 1 base and the J segment 5 bases; nucleotides outside the gene matches: 10. The CDR3 runs to 16 residues. This chain's CDR3 is CASSLVSSGGMETQYF. The CDR3 coding sequence is TGTGCCAGCAGCTTAGTGTCCTCAGGGGGTATGGAGACCCAGTACTTC.

This clone has a handful of counts. The CDR3 nucleotides read TGTGCCAGCAGTCTTGGTCGAGGGTACACAGATACGCAGTATTTT. It specifies CASSLGRGYTDTQYF. The V gene is TRBV28, the J gene TRBJ2-3; perhaps TRBD2 as D (5 bases). Trimming left V 5 bases short and J 2 bases short, with 14 bases between. Germline lookup yields CDR1 MDHEN and CDR2 SYDVKM. The CDR3 is made up of 15 amino acids.